A single sample is the source of the 18 T cell receptor beta chains below, sequenced in a study of response to subunit inactivated influenza vaccine. MiXCR, applied by TCRdb to the RT-PCR reads, yields one record per CDR3 protein. This table has 150,000 to 200,000 distinct CDR3 sequences, less than 15% appearing once. These data were also reused for a study on T cells expressing NK-cell markers. That paper notes: Production of TCR beta cDNA relied on 5'RACE template switching with UMIs.

The specimen comprised CD8+ T cells sorted from PBMCs, sampled 12 days after vaccination. These receptors all stem from a man aged 50 to 60 who received an inactivated influenza vaccine.

The CDR3 is CASSSQEKLFF. The CDR3 DNA sequence: TGTGCCAGCAGTTCCCAGGAAAAACTGTTTTTT. The chain has TRBV12-3 or TRBV12-4 and TRBJ1-4; no firm D call. CDR3 size: 11 residues. The V gene lost 4 bases and the J gene lost 8 bases, with 5 bases spanning the gap.

This clonotype appeared a few times. The chain recombines TRBV5-1 with TRBJ2-7, with TRBD1 as a possible D gene (8 bases). The V end was cut by 4 bases, the J end by 3 bases, with 17 bases between. Germline V lookup: CDR1 SGHRS, CDR2 YFSETQ. The CDR3 covers 15 residues. The CDR3 sequence: CASSDTGGGGYEQYF. The CDR3 region has the DNA TGCGCCAGCAGCGACACAGGGGGAGGGGGCTACGAGCAGTACTTC.

The CDR3 here is CASSEAITDTQYF. The CDR3 region has the DNA TGTGCCAGCAGCGAAGCTATTACAGATACGCAGTATTTT. The gene calls are TRBV7-9 and TRBJ2-3; D unresolved. The ends were cut back, 5 bases at V and 3 bases at J, with 9 bases in the middle. This CDR3 has 13 residues. In germline, CDR1 is SEHNR, CDR2 FQNEAQ (reference sequence).

CDR3 in DNA: TGTGCCAGCAGCGCTAACAGGGAGCGCAGGCAGTACTTC. This codes for CASSANRERRQYF. The rearrangement links TRBV13 to TRBJ2-7; perhaps TRBD1 as D (6 bases). Germline CDR1 reads PRHDT; CDR2 reads FYEKMQ (reference sequence). The CDR3 is 13 amino acids. Trimming took off 5 bases at V and 9 bases at J, with 17 bases between the two ends.

This clonotype was detected many times. The chain recombines TRBV30 with TRBJ2-7; perhaps TRBD2 as D (6 bases). CDR3 size: 13 residues. The ends were cut back, 3 bases at V and 3 bases at J, with 12 bases in the middle. CDR1 GTSNPN and CDR2 SVGIG come from the germline V gene (reference sequence). CDR3: CAWRAGGIYEQYF. As DNA, the CDR3 is TGTGCCTGGAGGGCCGGGGGAATCTACGAGCAGTACTTC.

V usage is TRBV6-5 and J usage is TRBJ2-2; 10 bases match TRBD2. CDR3 length: 19 residues. J lost 7 bases, V lost 4 bases, and 18 bases had no gene match. In germline, CDR1 is MNHEY, CDR2 SVGAGI. The CDR3 nucleotides are TGTGCCAGCAGTTCCCAGATACGAGCGGGAGGGCCTGTAGGCGGGGAGCTGTTTTTT. This encodes CASSSQIRAGGPVGGELFF.

This clonotype has a count of ten or more. The rearrangement links TRBV20-1 to TRBJ2-1; 14 bases map to TRBD2. V was clipped by 5 bases and J by 7 bases; unmatched bases: 10. The CDR3 is 16 amino acids. CDR1 and CDR2 from the germline V gene are DFQATT and SNEGSKA (reference sequence). CDR3 coding DNA: TGCAGTGCTCCAGGGACTAGCGGGAGAGGCGTGAATGAGCAGTTCTTC. Translated: CSAPGTSGRGVNEQFF.

This clonotype occurred a few times. The chain couples TRBV10-3 to TRBJ1-5; no firm D call. Germline CDR1 is ENHRY and CDR2 is SYGVKD. The CDR3 sequence is 15 residues long. Trimming took off 3 bases at V and 2 bases at J, with 11 bases between the two ends. CDR3 nucleotides: TGTGCCATCAGTGAAACACGGGGAGGCAATCAGCCCCAGCATTTT. Its protein is CAISETRGGNQPQHF.

The sample holds a few counts of this clonotype. The chain links TRBV7-8 to TRBJ2-7, with TRBD1 identical over 7 bases. The length of the CDR3 is 15 residues. Germline V gene data show CDR1 as SGHVS and CDR2 as FQNEAQ. V trimming: 5 bases; J trimming: 2 bases; junction bases outside the gene matches: 9. CDR3 region: CASSPPGGSTYEQYF. The CDR3 DNA sequence: TGTGCCAGCAGCCCTCCAGGGGGATCGACCTACGAGCAGTACTTC.

The rearrangement joins TRBV7-2 to TRBJ2-7; D unresolved. Germline CDR1 SGHTA, CDR2 FQGNSA. The CDR3 loop spans 14 amino acids. V dropped 2 bases and J dropped 5 bases, with 13 bases sitting between them. The CDR3 region is CASSLLAGFDEQYF. In nucleotides, the CDR3 is TGTGCCAGCAGCTTACTGGCCGGGTTCGACGAGCAGTACTTC.

This clonotype was detected many times. The chain has TRBV11-2 and TRBJ1-5; unclear D gene. The CDR3 sequence is 14 residues long. Germline values: CDR1 SGHAT, CDR2 FQNNGV. V lost 1 base and J 5 bases, leaving 9 bases between the germline ends. The CDR3 spells CASSLGWGDQPQHF. The CDR3 DNA is TGTGCCAGCAGCTTAGGGTGGGGAGATCAGCCCCAGCATTTT.

The table lists this clonotype with a few counts. This rearrangement joins TRBV5-1 to TRBJ2-1, with 12 bases fitting TRBD2. The ends lost 1 base at V and 7 bases at J; junction bases unmatched: 9. Per the germline V gene, CDR1 is SGHRS and CDR2 is YFSETQ. The CDR3 runs 17 residues. DNA of the CDR3: TGCGCCAGCAGCTTGTCCCCACTAGCGGGGGGCCAGAATGAGCAGTTCTTC. Its protein product is CASSLSPLAGGQNEQFF.

This clonotype turned up a few times. The CDR3 is CASSLKGPTYEQYF. DNA for the CDR3: TGCGCCAGCAGCTTGAAGGGCCCTACCTACGAGCAGTACTTC. The chain joins TRBV5-1 to TRBJ2-7; D not certain. This CDR3 has 14 residues. Germline lookup yields CDR1 SGHRS and CDR2 YFSETQ. V lost 1 base and J 2 bases, leaving 10 bases between the germline ends.

This clonotype has more than one count but fewer than ten. The rearrangement links TRBV7-9 to TRBJ2-7, with a weak D call TRBD1 (5 bases). CDR1 is SEHNR and CDR2 is FQNEAQ in the germline V gene (reference sequence). The CDR3 sequence is 13 residues long. V was trimmed by 10 bases and J by 0 bases, leaving 13 bases between them. The CDR3 is CATRRQNSYEQYF. CDR3 coding DNA: TGTGCCACCCGGAGACAGAACTCCTACGAGCAGTACTTC.

V is TRBV7-2 and J is TRBJ1-1; D remains ambiguous. The CDR3 extends over 14 amino acids. V was cut by 1 base and J by 3 bases, with 9 bases left in between. The V gene's germline CDR1 is SGHTA and CDR2 FQGNSA. DNA for the CDR3: TGTGCCAGCAGCTTAGATCAGGAGGACACTGAAGCTTTCTTT. Translated: CASSLDQEDTEAFF.

This clonotype has only a few counts. V and J are TRBV27 and TRBJ2-2; either TRBD1 or TRBD2 may supply D (5 bases each). Germline V gene lookup returns CDR1 MNHEY and CDR2 SMNVEV (reference sequence). V shed 0 bases and J shed 4 bases, with 24 bases lying between them. The CDR3 consists of 20 residues. CDR3 protein: CASSLSGSNAGSGRTGELFF. CDR3 sequence (DNA): TGTGCCAGCAGTTTATCGGGGAGTAATGCAGGGTCCGGTCGCACCGGGGAGCTGTTTTTT.

The chain combines TRBV27 with TRBJ2-1; 7 positions agree with TRBD2. This CDR3 has 16 amino acids. V dropped 2 bases and J dropped 8; count of bases not matched to a gene: 12. CDR1 is MNHEY, CDR2 SMNVEV, per germline (reference sequence). The CDR3 DNA follows: TGTGCCAGCAGTTTAGTCGGTGGGAGGGCCGTCGATGAGCAGTTCTTC. As protein: CASSLVGGRAVDEQFF.

This clonotype was counted at least ten times. V is TRBV20-1 and J is TRBJ1-2; no reliable D call. Deletions cut 2 bases from V and 4 bases from J, with 11 bases between. Germline-derived CDR1 and CDR2 are DFQATT and SNEGSKA (reference sequence). The length of the CDR3 is 13 residues. DNA of the CDR3: TGCAGTGCTAGACCGAGAGAGATCTATGGCTACACCTTC. Translated: CSARPREIYGYTF.